One TCR beta chain is described in this entry. The antigen is not known. Per germline, CDR1 SGHKS and CDR2 YYEKEE (reference sequence). This CDR3 contains 15 residues. V lost 0 bases and J 3 bases, leaving 10 bases between the germline ends. Data came from immunoSEQ multiplex PCR; TCRdb stores just in-frame clones and leaves some out. Found here are about 350,000 clones, about 87% of them singletons; the top ten hold 6.4%. The data were taken from a study of Ad26.COV2.S vaccination and SARS-CoV-2 variants. Study-wide background: Trial arm assignment for the donor was COV1001 Ad26.COV2.S. Each vaccinee took Ad26.COV2.S intramuscularly, once or twice 56 days apart.

Treatment in this sample: roughly 20 received Ad26.COV2.S at low or high dose, single or two shots; a few received placebo; per-sample allocation not given. The samples were gathered on day 63 after the first injection of vaccine or placebo. Vaccination used an Ad26 vector expressing Wuhan-strain SARS-CoV-2 spike. Study results and caveats: People who got the vaccine had more spike-specific TCR breadth than people who got placebo.

This receptor was identified in a person between 18 and 60 years old who received the Ad26.COV2.S COVID-19 vaccine or a placebo. The specimen was peripheral blood, collected in a trial of Ad26.COV2.S vaccine versus placebo. The J gene is TRBJ2-1, the V gene TRBV5-5; D call uncertain. In DNA, the CDR3 is TGTGCCAGCAGCTTGGGATGGGCCATCTACAATGAGCAGTTCTTC. It encodes CASSLGWAIYNEQFF.